Listed here is a single T cell receptor (beta chain). UMIs and sample barcodes were carried by the TCR alpha and TCR beta cDNA libraries that 5'RACE produced using constant-segment primers. In TCRdb, the 5' RACE reads were re-called with MiXCR into one record per CDR3 protein. Among approximately 230,000 distinct CDR3 sequences, about a sixth were seen once, and the ten largest hold around 3.8%. V lost 0 bases, J lost 4 bases, and 9 bases lay in between. The CDR3 sequence is 14 residues long. The germline V gene encodes CDR1 PRHDT and CDR2 FYEKMQ (reference sequence). These data come from a study of T-cell memory formation after mild COVID-19.

What was sequenced was PBMCs or a T cell subset sorted from them (not recorded which). The TCR was taken from a man younger than 35 who had mild COVID-19 (a few samples of this study predate the infection). Cell type and time point are not known. The chain uses TRBV13 and TRBJ2-5; D gene ambiguous. CDR3 nucleotides: TGTGCCAGCAGCTTAGGCCAGACACCAGAGACCCAGTACTTC. It encodes CASSLGQTPETQYF.